The 8 T cell receptor beta chains in this list originate from one sample, sequenced in a study of blood T cell repertoires in COVID-19. Generated by immunoSEQ multiplex PCR, the TCRdb table keeps only in-frame clones and is missing some. Here the sample spans about 220,000 clones, about 83% being singletons. Sequencing input: PBMCs or T cells enriched from blood (not recorded which). These receptors were obtained from a woman in her thirties or forties who had recovered from COVID-19.

This clone was observed a few times. This CDR3 is CAWSPGTGGSYEQYF. The CDR3 nucleotides read TGTGCCTGGAGTCCCGGGACAGGGGGTTCCTACGAGCAGTACTTC. This sequence joins TRBV30 and TRBJ2-7; 11 bases line up with TRBD1. The trim removed 2 bases at V and 1 base at J, leaving 4 bases unmatched. The CDR3 has 15 amino acids. Germline V CDR1 and CDR2: GTSNPN, SVGIG (reference sequence).

The gene calls are TRBV18 and TRBJ2-1; 8 nucleotides agree with TRBD2. Germline values: CDR1 KGHSH, CDR2 LQKENI. This CDR3 is built from 15 residues. Germline trimming cut 1 base from V and 2 bases from J; bases unmatched to any gene: 1. CDR3 sequence reads: CASSPRREAYNEQFF. DNA of the CDR3: TGTGCCAGCTCACCACGGCGGGAGGCCTACAATGAGCAGTTCTTC.

V usage is TRBV11-2 and J usage is TRBJ2-7; D remains ambiguous. Germline CDR1 reads SGHAT; CDR2 reads FQNNGV. The V and J ends lost 0 bases and 3 bases respectively, with 9 bases between them. The CDR3 is 14 amino acids. The CDR3 DNA sequence: TGTGCCAGCAGCTTAGATTCGGTAAGCTACGAGCAGTACTTC. As protein: CASSLDSVSYEQYF.

The rearrangement uses TRBV9 and TRBJ2-3, with a tentative D call TRBD2 (5 bases). Germline loops: CDR1 SGDLS, CDR2 YYNGEE. The CDR3 spans 16 residues. The ends were cut back, 4 bases at V and 1 base at J, with 16 bases in the middle. CDR3 nucleotides: TGTGCCAGCAGCATAGTACCGGGAAGTGGCACAGATACGCAGTATTTT. Its protein product is CASSIVPGSGTDTQYF. Looking up the rest from reference TRBV9 and TRBJ2-3 gives the full variable domain: DSGVTQTPKHLITATGQRVTLRCSPRSGDLSVYWYQQSLDQGLQFLIQYYNGEERAKGNILERFSAQQFPDLHSELNLSSLELGDSALYFCASSIVPGSGTDTQYFGPGTRLTVL.

This clone was observed a single time. The gene calls are TRBV5-1 and TRBJ1-2; possibly TRBD1 for D (6 bases). This CDR3 has 13 amino acids. From germline, CDR1 is SGHRS and CDR2 YFSETQ. V gave up 0 bases and J gave up 7 bases, with 10 bases separating them. CDR3 sequence (DNA): TGCGCCAGCAGCTTGGCACAGGGAAGTGGCTACACCTTC. Translating gives CASSLAQGSGYTF.

The gene calls are TRBV25-1 and TRBJ1-2; 12 nucleotides line up with TRBD1. The V and J ends lost 2 bases and 4 bases, in that order; junction bases with no gene match: 5. The germline gives CDR1 MGHDK, CDR2 SYGVNS. The CDR3 contains 16 residues. This CDR3 is CASSEGTGGSSYGYTF. CDR3 nucleotides: TGTGCCAGCAGTGAAGGGACAGGGGGCTCATCCTATGGCTACACCTTC.

The chain carries TRBV30 and TRBJ1-5; D uncertain. V shed 0 bases and J shed 4 bases, with 16 bases lying between them. Germline CDR1 GTSNPN, CDR2 SVGIG (reference sequence). This CDR3 comprises 16 residues. The CDR3 region is CAWSVEGRRNNQPQHF. CDR3 nucleotides: TGTGCCTGGAGTGTAGAAGGGAGACGGAATAATCAGCCCCAGCATTTT.

The V call is TRBV3-1 (or the pseudogene TRBV3-2), the J call TRBJ2-7, with 7 bases aligning to TRBD1. The CDR3 sequence is 14 residues long. V was pared by 6 bases and J by 3 bases, with 8 bases of the junction left unmatched. Germline CDR1 LGHDT, CDR2 YNNKEL (reference sequence). The CDR3 protein is CASSPPGQIYEQYF. The CDR3 DNA is TGTGCCAGCAGTCCCCCGGGACAGATCTACGAGCAGTACTTC.